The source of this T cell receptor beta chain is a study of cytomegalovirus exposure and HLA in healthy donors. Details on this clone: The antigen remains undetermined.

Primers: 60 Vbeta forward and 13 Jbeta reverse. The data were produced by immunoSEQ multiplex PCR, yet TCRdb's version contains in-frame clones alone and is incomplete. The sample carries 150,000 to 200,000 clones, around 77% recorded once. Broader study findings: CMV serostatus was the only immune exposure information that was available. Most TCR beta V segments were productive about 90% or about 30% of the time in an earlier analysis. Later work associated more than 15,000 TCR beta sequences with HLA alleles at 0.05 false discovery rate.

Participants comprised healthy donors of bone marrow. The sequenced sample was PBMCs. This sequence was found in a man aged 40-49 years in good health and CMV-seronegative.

The chain's CDR3 is CASSLGGHRDTQYF. The CDR3 region has the DNA TGTGCCAGCAGCTTGGGGGGGCACAGAGATACGCAGTATTTT. The V call is TRBV5-6, the J call TRBJ2-3, with D maybe TRBD1 (6 bases). Trimming removed 0 bases from V and 5 bases from J, with 10 bases in between. The CDR3 loop spans 14 amino acids. Germline V lookup: CDR1 SGHDT, CDR2 YYEEEE.